Listed here are 21 T cell receptor beta chains from one sample, sequenced in a study of T cell responses to AZD1222 COVID-19 vaccine. Using immunoSEQ multiplex PCR, the repertoire was profiled, and TCRdb retains in-frame clones only, with some absent. In the table there are roughly 190,000 clones, roughly 92% of which are singletons. Sample: peripheral blood, taken on day 0 of AZD1222 vaccination. The origin of the receptors is an adult in good health.

J is TRBJ1-3 and V is TRBV5-4; D not certain. This CDR3 is 12 amino acids long. Germline assignment: CDR1 SGHNT and CDR2 YYREEE (reference sequence). The V end was cut by 4 bases, the J end by 4 bases, with 6 bases between. The CDR3 loop reads CASSMTGNTIYF. In nucleotides, the CDR3 is TGTGCCAGCAGCATGACGGGAAACACCATATATTTT.

This clone was detected only a few times. The chain links TRBV27 to TRBJ1-1; unclear D gene. Germline CDR1 reads MNHEY; CDR2 reads SMNVEV (reference sequence). This CDR3 spans 13 amino acids. Trimming stripped 7 bases from V and 0 bases from J, with 9 bases between. This CDR3 is CASIDYMNTEAFF. In DNA form, the CDR3 reads TGTGCCAGCATCGACTACATGAACACTGAAGCTTTCTTT.

In DNA form, the CDR3 reads TGTGCCAGCAGTTCCTCGGACAGGGCCGGTCAGCCCCAGCATTTT. The encoded protein is CASSSSDRAGQPQHF. The chain combines TRBV27 with TRBJ1-5; 8 bases align to TRBD1. Trimming at V came to 4 bases and at J to 6 bases, leaving 8 bases not matched to a gene. Germline V gene data show CDR1 as MNHEY and CDR2 as SMNVEV (reference sequence). This CDR3 has 15 amino acids.

The chain employs TRBV7-2 and TRBJ1-5, with TRBD1 as a possible D gene (5 bases). The CDR3 covers 15 residues. V was pared by 0 bases and J by 12 bases, with 18 bases between. Germline V lookup: CDR1 SGHTA, CDR2 FQGNSA. The CDR3 coding sequence is TGTGCCAGCAGCTTAGCGGACACGTCGTCAGGGTTCCAGCATTTT. This codes for CASSLADTSSGFQHF.

This chain links TRBV11-3 with TRBJ2-7; D call uncertain. Trimming stripped 2 bases from V and 5 bases from J, with 10 bases between. CDR1 is SGHNT, CDR2 YENEEA, per germline. The CDR3 has 13 amino acids. The CDR3 here is CASSLTRLDEQYF. In DNA, the CDR3 is TGTGCCAGCAGCTTAACGAGGTTGGACGAGCAGTACTTC. Drawing the rest from reference TRBV11-3 and TRBJ2-7, the complete variable domain is EAGVVQSPRYKIIEKKQPVAFWCNPISGHNTLYWYLQNLGQGPELLIRYENEEAVDDSQLPKDRFSAERLKGVDSTLKIQPAELGDSAVYLCASSLTRLDEQYFGPGTRLTVT.

This rearrangement joins TRBV6-2 or TRBV6-3 to TRBJ1-1, with no clear D. The germline V gene has CDR1 MNHEY and CDR2 SVGEGT. The CDR3 runs 12 residues. The V end lost 5 bases, the J end lost 3 bases, and 7 bases lay between the germline ends. The CDR3: CASSGRDTEAFF. The DNA of the CDR3 is TGTGCCAGCAGTGGGAGGGACACTGAAGCTTTCTTT.

With respect to this clone: No DNA is shown, since the ends of the CDR3 on it are uncertain; the CDR3 is the one TCRdb lists. This sequence joins TRBV12-3 or TRBV12-4 and TRBJ2-2. The CDR3 length is 13 residues, termini included. The CDR3: CASSAFGNGELFF.

V gene TRBV7-2 combines with J gene TRBJ2-2; tentative D call: TRBD1 (7 bases). In germline, CDR1 is SGHTA, CDR2 FQGNSA. This CDR3 has 15 amino acids. V lost 5 bases and J lost 2, with 12 bases in between. This chain's CDR3 is CASSPRGVNTGELFF. DNA for the CDR3: TGTGCCAGCAGCCCCAGGGGGGTCAACACCGGGGAGCTGTTTTTT.

This chain links TRBV7-6 with TRBJ2-2; 7 bases are shared with TRBD2. Unmatched junction bases numbered 6, after V lost 0 bases and J lost 5 bases. CDR1 is SGHVS and CDR2 is FNYEAQ in the germline V gene. The CDR3 is 16 amino acids. This CDR3 reads CASSLAGPGGTGELFF. CDR3 DNA: TGTGCCAGCAGCTTAGCGGGTCCCGGGGGGACCGGGGAGCTGTTTTTT.

The J gene is TRBJ2-7, the V gene TRBV11-2; D is undetermined. CDR1 and CDR2 (germline): SGHAT, FQNNGV. The V end was cut by 4 bases, the J end by 2 bases, with 3 bases between. The CDR3 consists of 11 residues. The CDR3 here is CASSSTYEQYF. The CDR3, as DNA: TGTGCCAGCAGCTCGACCTACGAGCAGTACTTC.

The rearrangement uses TRBV5-1 and TRBJ2-2; 8 bases line up with TRBD2. Trimming took 3 bases from V and 9 from J; bases not matched to a gene: 4. The CDR3 is 13 amino acids. Germline lookup yields CDR1 SGHRS and CDR2 YFSETQ. This chain's CDR3 is CASSYSGGRELFF. The CDR3 DNA follows: TGCGCCAGCAGCTACTCGGGGGGGCGGGAGCTGTTTTTT.

This clone was recorded only once. As DNA, the CDR3 is TGTGCCAGCAGCCAAGTTGTTAACGCGGGGGGCAGATGGGTGCCCTACGAGCAGTACTTC. This translates into CASSQVVNAGGRWVPYEQYF. The chain has TRBV14 and TRBJ2-7; 8 bases align to TRBD2. In germline, CDR1 is SGHDN, CDR2 FVKESK. The CDR3 contains 20 residues. The V and J ends lost 1 base and 2 bases, in that order; junction bases with no gene match: 19.

This chain joins TRBV5-1 and TRBJ1-1, with D uncertain. The germline V gene encodes CDR1 SGHRS and CDR2 YFSETQ. This CDR3 is built from 12 residues. The germline V and J ends were trimmed by 2 bases and 1 base, with 3 bases remaining between them. The CDR3 region is CASSFSNTEAFF. DNA of the CDR3: TGCGCCAGCAGCTTTTCGAACACTGAAGCTTTCTTT.

The genes are TRBV13 and TRBJ2-3; D is unresolved. The CDR3 extends over 14 amino acids. V dropped 8 bases and J dropped 3 bases, with 15 bases sitting between them. CDR1 is PRHDT, CDR2 FYEKMQ, per germline (reference sequence). The DNA for the CDR3 is TGTGCCAGCGCCGAAGAAGAGGTGACAGATACGCAGTATTTT. Protein sequence: CASAEEEVTDTQYF.

The chain uses TRBV28 and TRBJ1-6; 8 bases are a match to TRBD1. V shed 7 bases, J shed 0 bases, and the junction held 8 bases outside the gene matches. Germline CDR1 reads MDHEN; CDR2 reads SYDVKM. The CDR3 covers 17 residues. CDR3 protein: CASTPDRGFSYNSPLHF. In DNA form, the CDR3 reads TGTGCCAGCACCCCCGACAGGGGTTTCTCCTATAATTCACCCCTCCACTTT. The full variable domain, with the rest looked up from reference TRBV28 and TRBJ1-6, is DVKVTQSSRYLVKRTGEKVFLECVQDMDHENMFWYRQDPGLGLRLIYFSYDVKMKEKGDIPEGYSVSREKKERFSLILESASTNQTSMYLCASTPDRGFSYNSPLHFGNGTRLTVT.

The V and J genes are TRBV6-2 or TRBV6-3 and TRBJ1-2; the match to TRBD1 covers 10 bases. Germline V gives CDR1 MNHEY, CDR2 SVGEGT. The J segment lost 2 bases and the V segment lost 7 bases, leaving 4 bases of the junction unmatched. The CDR3 has 14 residues. CDR3 region: CASTPGQGNYGYTF. The CDR3 DNA is TGTGCCAGCACCCCGGGACAGGGGAACTATGGCTACACCTTC.

The chain links TRBV6-5 to TRBJ1-1, with a weak D call TRBD1 (5 bases). The CDR3 extends over 16 amino acids. V dropped 0 bases and J dropped 4 bases, with 15 bases sitting between them. Germline-derived CDR1 and CDR2 are MNHEY and SVGAGI. The CDR3 nucleotides are TGTGCCAGCAGTTACTCGATATACAGGATTAGCACTGAAGCTTTCTTT. Its protein product is CASSYSIYRISTEAFF.

This clone was observed a single time. This chain uses TRBV6-5 with TRBJ1-2; D is uncertain. Per the germline V gene, CDR1 is MNHEY and CDR2 is SVGAGI. CDR3 length: 14 residues. V was trimmed by 10 bases and J by 9 bases, leaving 24 bases between them. As DNA, the CDR3 is TGTGCCATCTCGGCAGGAGGCCTATCAATAAGCTACACCTTC. This sequence encodes CAISAGGLSISYTF.

The chain employs TRBV3-1 (or the pseudogene TRBV3-2) and TRBJ1-2, with TRBD1 identical over 10 bases. With 0 bases clipped from V and 2 bases from J, the junction kept 6 bases outside the gene matches. Germline CDR1 is LGHDT and CDR2 is YNNKEL (reference sequence). The CDR3 contains 17 residues. The CDR3 protein is CASSQDPGQGINYGYTF. In DNA, the CDR3 is TGTGCCAGCAGCCAAGATCCGGGACAGGGGATAAACTATGGCTACACCTTC.

This chain joins TRBV3-1 (or the pseudogene TRBV3-2) and TRBJ2-7, with 7 bases aligning to TRBD2. Trimming took 1 base from V and 5 from J; bases not matched to a gene: 8. CDR1 and CDR2 from the germline V gene are LGHDT and YNNKEL (reference sequence). The CDR3 totals 15 residues. As DNA, the CDR3 is TGTGCCAGCAGCCAAGTGCCGGGGGGAGGACACGAGCAGTACTTC. Amino acid sequence: CASSQVPGGGHEQYF.

V is TRBV3-1 (or the pseudogene TRBV3-2) and J is TRBJ1-6; 9 bases are shared with TRBD1. The J segment lost 6 bases and the V segment lost 5 bases, leaving 5 bases of the junction unmatched. This CDR3 comprises 15 residues. Germline V gives CDR1 LGHDT, CDR2 YNNKEL (reference sequence). CDR3 amino acids: CASSERQGGNSPLHF. CDR3 DNA: TGTGCCAGCAGCGAAAGACAGGGGGGTAATTCACCCCTCCACTTT.